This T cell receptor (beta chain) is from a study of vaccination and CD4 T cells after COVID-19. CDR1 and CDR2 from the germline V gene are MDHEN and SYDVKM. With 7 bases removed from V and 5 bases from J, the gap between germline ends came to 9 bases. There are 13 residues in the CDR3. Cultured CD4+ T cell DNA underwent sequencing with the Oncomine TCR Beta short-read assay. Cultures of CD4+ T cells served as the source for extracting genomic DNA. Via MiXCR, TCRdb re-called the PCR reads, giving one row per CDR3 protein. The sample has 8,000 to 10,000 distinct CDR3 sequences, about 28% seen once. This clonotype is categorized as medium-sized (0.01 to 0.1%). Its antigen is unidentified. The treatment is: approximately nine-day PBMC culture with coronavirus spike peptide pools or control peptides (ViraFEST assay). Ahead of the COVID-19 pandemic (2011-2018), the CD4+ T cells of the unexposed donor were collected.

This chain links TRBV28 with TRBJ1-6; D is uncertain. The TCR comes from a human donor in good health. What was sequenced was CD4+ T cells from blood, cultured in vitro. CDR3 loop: CASKSQHNSPLHF. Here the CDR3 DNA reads TGTGCCAGCAAAAGCCAGCATAATTCACCCCTCCACTTT.